This T cell receptor (beta chain) was documented in a study of T-cell reconstitution after alpha-beta-depleted transplantation in children. The library targeted TCRbeta and was prepared with unique molecular identifiers. TCRdb re-called the PCR reads through MiXCR, storing one row per CDR3 protein. The data contain 60,000 to 80,000 distinct CDR3 sequences, 6% to 8.5% of them singletons. The ends lost 5 bases at V and 4 bases at J; junction bases unmatched: 13. From germline, CDR1 is SGHTA and CDR2 FQGNSA. The CDR3 loop spans 16 amino acids. This clonotype was recorded many times. The receptor was isolated from a human donor who donated a stem cell graft to a child with acute lymphoblastic leukemia. The chain combines TRBV7-2 with TRBJ2-7, with 8 bases lining up with TRBD2. This specimen consisted of PBMCs from the stem cell graft donor, obtained from the stem cell graft. The CDR3 loop reads CASSASGGALRYEQYF. The DNA for the CDR3 is TGTGCCAGCAGCGCATCCGGGGGGGCCCTTAGGTACGAGCAGTACTTC.